Below, 9 T cell receptor beta chains from the same sample are listed, as sequenced in a study of T cell responses to AZD1222 COVID-19 vaccine. Profiling relied on immunoSEQ multiplex PCR, and the TCRdb table lists in-frame clones only, not all of them. The sample consists of some 91,000 clones, 85% to 95% of them appearing once. Sample: peripheral blood, taken on day 0 of AZD1222 vaccination. Receptors originate from an adult in good health.

V and J are TRBV4-3 and TRBJ2-2, with D unresolved. The germline gives CDR1 LGHNA, CDR2 YSLEER. The CDR3 is made up of 18 amino acids. V was pared by 0 bases and J by 0 bases, with 14 bases between. The DNA for the CDR3 is TGCGCCAGCAGCCAAGACGTCAATGGGTATGCGAACACCGGGGAGCTGTTTTTT. The encoded protein is CASSQDVNGYANTGELFF.

This clone has just one count. The chain carries TRBV9 and TRBJ2-5, with TRBD2 matching over 9 bases. The V gene end was trimmed by 3 bases and the J gene end by 2 bases; junction bases not matched to a gene: 8. This CDR3 region has 16 residues. Germline V gene data show CDR1 as SGDLS and CDR2 as YYNGEE. Here the CDR3 reads CASSAHSGRSQETQYF. As DNA, the CDR3 is TGTGCCAGCAGCGCCCACAGCGGGAGGTCTCAAGAGACCCAGTACTTC.

This clone occurred once. The sample contains more than one DNA sequence encoding this CDR3. The chain is built from TRBV5-8 and TRBJ2-7; TRBD1 is a possible D gene (6 bases). This CDR3 has 16 residues. V lost 0 bases to trimming and J lost 2 bases, with 15 bases between them. Per the germline V gene, CDR1 is SGHTS and CDR2 is YDEGEE. The CDR3 protein is CASSLVPAGAPYEQYF. In DNA, the CDR3 is TGTGCCAGCAGCTTGGTTCCGGCAGGGGCACCCTACGAGCAGTACTTC.

V gene TRBV15 combines with J gene TRBJ2-5; 9 nucleotides match TRBD2. V gave up 3 bases and J gave up 4 bases; unmatched junction bases: 9. The germline V gene encodes CDR1 LNHNV and CDR2 YYDKDF (reference sequence). The CDR3 has 16 residues. CDR3 sequence: CATSRERGAPLETQYF. CDR3 nucleotide sequence: TGTGCCACCAGCAGGGAGCGGGGGGCCCCTTTAGAGACCCAGTACTTC.

In nucleotides, the CDR3 is TGTGCCAGCAGCTTAGCGCTAGATTCCTACAATGAGCAGTTCTTC. Amino acid sequence: CASSLALDSYNEQFF. This chain uses TRBV11-1 with TRBJ2-1; D gene ambiguous. CDR1 and CDR2 (germline): SGHAT, FQDESV (reference sequence). The CDR3 covers 15 residues. The V gene lost 0 bases and the J gene lost 1 base, with 7 bases spanning the gap.

The chain recombines TRBV3-1 (or the pseudogene TRBV3-2) with TRBJ1-5; D is perhaps TRBD1 (5 bases). Trimming removed 4 bases at V and 4 bases at J, with 11 bases between. Germline-derived CDR1 and CDR2 are LGHDT and YNNKEL (reference sequence). The CDR3 totals 14 residues. This CDR3 reads CASSLMGGNQPQHF. The DNA for the CDR3 is TGTGCCAGCAGCCTAATGGGGGGAAATCAGCCCCAGCATTTT.

The table lists this clone with a count of one. The J gene is TRBJ2-1, the V gene TRBV6-6; weak D call: TRBD2 (6 bases). Trimming took 5 bases from V and 0 from J, leaving 17 bases between them. CDR1 is MNHNY, CDR2 SVGAGI, per germline (reference sequence). The CDR3 loop spans 17 amino acids. This CDR3 reads CASSRFHGGSSYNEQFF. DNA of the CDR3: TGTGCCAGCAGTCGATTCCACGGGGGTAGCTCCTACAATGAGCAGTTCTTC.

This clone appeared once. A junction boundary mismatches the germline segment, possibly from a read error. The V gene is TRBV6-5, the J gene TRBJ1-4; D may be TRBD1 (5 bases). The CDR3 is 11 amino acids. CDR1 and CDR2 from the germline V gene are MNHEY and SVGAGI. The CDR3 DNA follows: TGTGCCAGCAGTTACCAAGGGACGGATTATTTT. Residues: CASSYQGTDYF.

The genes are TRBV2 and TRBJ2-7; D possibly corresponds to TRBD1 (6 bases). V lost 8 bases and J 6 bases, leaving 14 bases between the germline ends. The CDR3 totals 12 residues. Germline CDR1 and CDR2: SNHLY and FYNNEI. The CDR3 loop is CASVLQGSEQYF. The DNA for the CDR3 is TGTGCCAGCGTATTACAGGGATCCGAGCAGTACTTC. Complete variable domain (other parts from reference TRBV2 and TRBJ2-7): EPEVTQTPSHQVTQMGQEVILRCVPISNHLYFYWYRQILGQKVEFLVSFYNNEISEKSEIFDDQFSVERPDGSNFTLKIRSTKLEDSAMYFCASVLQGSEQYFGPGTRLTVT.